The text below deals with one T cell receptor beta chain. Its antigen is not known. This CDR3 region has 15 residues. Germline V CDR1 and CDR2: SEHNR, FQNEAQ (reference sequence). The ends were cut back, 0 bases at V and 1 base at J, with 9 bases in the middle. The source of the sample is a study of cytomegalovirus exposure and HLA in healthy donors. Study-wide points: Only CMV serostatus was available as immune exposure information. Presence/absence analyses assumed roughly uniform sequencing depth across donors. Prior analysis indicated that the majority of TCR beta V segments exhibited productivity approximately 90% or approximately 30% of the time.

The PCR made use of 60 Vbeta and 13 Jbeta primers. Using immunoSEQ multiplex PCR, the repertoire was profiled, and TCRdb retains in-frame clones only, with some absent. The sample has under 150,000 clones, about two thirds seen once. The specimen was PBMCs. The chain carries TRBV7-9 and TRBJ1-1; D perhaps matches TRBD1 (5 bases). The receptor was isolated from a man aged 50 to 60 in good health and CMV-seropositive. The CDR3 spells CASSLAGGGNTEAFF. CDR3 DNA: TGTGCCAGCAGCTTAGCGGGCGGGGGGAACACTGAAGCTTTCTTT. Supplemented by reference TRBV7-9 and TRBJ1-1, the full variable domain reads DTGVSQNPRHKITKRGQNVTFRCDPISEHNRLYWYRQTLGQGPEFLTYFQNEAQLEKSRLLSDRFSAERPKGSFSTLEIQRTEQGDSAMYLCASSLAGGGNTEAFFGQGTRLTVV.